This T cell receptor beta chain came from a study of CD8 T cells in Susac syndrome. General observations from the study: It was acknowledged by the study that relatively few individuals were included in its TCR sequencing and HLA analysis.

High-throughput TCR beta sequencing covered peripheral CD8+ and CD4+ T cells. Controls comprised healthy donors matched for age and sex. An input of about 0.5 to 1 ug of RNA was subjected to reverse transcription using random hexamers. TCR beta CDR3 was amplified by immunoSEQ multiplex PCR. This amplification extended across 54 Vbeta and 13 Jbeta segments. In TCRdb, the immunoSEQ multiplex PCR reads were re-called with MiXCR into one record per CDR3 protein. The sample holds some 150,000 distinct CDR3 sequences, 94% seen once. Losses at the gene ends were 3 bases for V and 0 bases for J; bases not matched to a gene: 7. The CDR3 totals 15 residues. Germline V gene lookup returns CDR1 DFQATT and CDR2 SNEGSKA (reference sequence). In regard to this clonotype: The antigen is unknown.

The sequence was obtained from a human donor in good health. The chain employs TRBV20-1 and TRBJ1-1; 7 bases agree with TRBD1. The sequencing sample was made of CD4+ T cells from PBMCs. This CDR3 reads CSASSTGALNTEAFF. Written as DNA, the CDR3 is TGCAGTGCTAGTAGCACAGGGGCGCTGAACACTGAAGCTTTCTTT.